This is a list of T cell receptor beta chains from one sample in a study of glioma-infiltrating T cells after dendritic cell vaccination. Sequencing used immunoSEQ multiplex PCR; TCRdb keeps in-frame clones, though not all of them. The data hold more than 85,000 clones, with 85% to 90% observed a single time. The starting material was blood, obtained after dendritic cell vaccination. The receptors were sampled from a human donor with glioblastoma. CDR3s include the opening cysteine and the closing phenylalanine or tryptophan. D genes are given only for firm matches. Clone size is stated in some rows and not others, as once, few, many or a class when expanded.

D,length,size,V,J,CDR3,DNA
.,13,.,TRBV30,TRBJ2-5,CAWTSQGGVTQYF,TGTGCCTGGACGAGCCAGGGAGGTGTGACCCAGTACTTC
.,12,.,TRBV5-6,TRBJ2-1,CASSWAGNEQFF,TGTGCCAGCAGCTGGGCAGGCAATGAGCAGTTCTTC
TRBD1,15,few,TRBV14,TRBJ2-7,CASSQARGLSYEQYF,TGTGCCAGCAGCCAAGCCAGGGGGCTTTCCTACGAGCAGTACTTC
.,13,.,TRBV7-3,TRBJ2-1,CASSTGTTNEQFF,TGTGCCAGCAGTACAGGGACAACAAATGAGCAGTTCTTC
TRBD2,15,.,TRBV5-1,TRBJ2-1,CASSLAGTSGGAWFF,TGCGCCAGCAGCTTGGCAGGGACTAGCGGGGGGGCCTGGTTCTTC
TRBD1,14,.,TRBV2,TRBJ1-1,CASTIGTGYTEAFF,TGTGCCAGCACCATCGGGACAGGTTACACTGAAGCTTTCTTT
.,13,.,TRBV27,TRBJ2-3,CASSLSGGDTQYF,TGTGCCAGCAGTTTATCTGGGGGGGATACGCAGTATTTT
.,15,.,TRBV5-4,TRBJ2-3,CASSPGPLGSDTQYF,TGTGCCAGCAGCCCCGGGCCACTAGGTTCAGATACGCAGTATTTT
TRBD2,15,.,TRBV7-2,TRBJ2-1,CASSLSSGRVYEQFF,TGTGCCAGCAGCTTATCTAGCGGGAGGGTTTATGAGCAGTTCTTC
TRBD2,17,.,TRBV11-1,TRBJ2-1,CASSLEMTSGPYNEQFF,TGTGCCAGCAGCTTAGAAATGACTAGCGGGCCCTACAATGAGCAGTTCTTC
.,13,.,TRBV10-3,TRBJ2-2,CAIRPMNTGELFF,TGTGCCATCAGACCTATGAACACCGGGGAGCTGTTTTTT
.,14,.,TRBV27,TRBJ2-7,CASSFSGRLYEQYF,TGTGCCAGCAGTTTCAGTGGCAGACTCTACGAGCAGTACTTC
.,11,.,TRBV30,TRBJ2-2,CAWSRTGELFF,TGTGCCTGGAGTCGTACCGGGGAGCTGTTTTTT
.,13,.,TRBV5-4,TRBJ2-5,CASSLPQQETQYF,TGTGCCAGCAGCTTACCACAGCAAGAGACCCAGTACTTC
.,13,.,TRBV2,TRBJ1-5,CASSGRWNQPQHF,TGTGCCAGCTCAGGGCGTTGGAATCAGCCCCAGCATTTT
.,14,.,TRBV4-1,TRBJ2-2,CASSRLLGTGELFF,TGCGCCAGCAGCCGTCTACTCGGTACCGGGGAGCTGTTTTTT
TRBD1,17,once,TRBV9,TRBJ1-1,CASSRGTGGEMNTEAFF,TGTGCCAGCAGCAGGGGGACAGGGGGCGAGATGAACACTGAAGCTTTCTTT
.,11,.,TRBV27,TRBJ2-3,CASGWGESQYF,TGTGCCAGCGGCTGGGGGGAGTCGCAGTATTTT
.,14,.,TRBV27,TRBJ2-7,CASSLGTTTYEQYF,TGTGCCAGCAGTTTGGGGACAACGACCTACGAGCAGTACTTC
TRBD1,15,.,TRBV4-1,TRBJ1-1,CASSQTGQGGTEAFF,TGCGCCAGCAGCCAAACGGGACAGGGCGGCACTGAAGCTTTCTTT
.,13,.,TRBV11-2,TRBJ2-5,CASSYPGGETQYF,TGTGCCAGCAGCTACCCGGGGGGCGAGACCCAGTACTTC
TRBD1,14,few,TRBV2,TRBJ1-2,CASTRDRENYGYTF,TGTGCCAGCACCCGGGACAGGGAGAACTATGGCTACACCTTC
TRBD1,12,.,TRBV5-1,TRBJ2-7,CASRRTGREQYF,TGCGCCAGCAGAAGGACAGGGCGCGAGCAGTACTTC
.,13,.,TRBV27,TRBJ1-2,CASSSDRFYGYTF,TGTGCCAGCAGTTCCGACAGGTTCTATGGCTACACCTTC
.,16,.,TRBV19,TRBJ2-3,CASSIVGGTRTDTQYF,TGTGCCAGTAGTATCGTTGGGGGGACCCGCACAGATACGCAGTATTTT
TRBD2,21,.,TRBV4-1,TRBJ2-1,CASSRQGGSGRGASSYNEQFF,TGCGCCAGCAGCCGGCAAGGAGGTAGCGGGAGAGGGGCAAGCTCCTACAATGAGCAGTTCTTC